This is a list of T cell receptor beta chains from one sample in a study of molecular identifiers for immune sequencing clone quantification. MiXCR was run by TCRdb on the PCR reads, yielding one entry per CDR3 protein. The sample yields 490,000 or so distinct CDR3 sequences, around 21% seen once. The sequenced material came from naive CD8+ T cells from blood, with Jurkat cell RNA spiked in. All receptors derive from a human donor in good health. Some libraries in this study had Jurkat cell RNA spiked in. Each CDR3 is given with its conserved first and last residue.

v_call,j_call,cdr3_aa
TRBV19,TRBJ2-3,CASSPALGTDTQYF
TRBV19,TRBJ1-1,CASILRQGDNTEAFF
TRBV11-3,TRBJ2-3,CASSLGSSADTQYF
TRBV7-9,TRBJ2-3,CAVPARPSTDTQYF
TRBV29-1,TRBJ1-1,CSVVRMNTEAFF
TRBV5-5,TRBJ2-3,CASGSRQSTVDTQYF
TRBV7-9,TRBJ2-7,CASSSYHYEQYF
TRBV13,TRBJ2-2,CASCVASTGNSANTGEPFF
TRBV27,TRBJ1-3,CASSMDGNSGNTIYF
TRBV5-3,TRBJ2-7,CARSPRQAYFYEQYF
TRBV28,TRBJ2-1,CASSFEGQGLYNEQFF